This T cell receptor beta chain is drawn from a study of identical twins. This clonotype was seen only a few times. The CDR3 contains 13 residues. Per germline, CDR1 MNHNY and CDR2 SVGAGI (reference sequence). V was shortened by 6 bases and J by 2 bases, with 10 bases between the two germline ends. TCRdb analysed the 5' RACE reads with MiXCR anew, one entry per CDR3 protein. The sample contains 1.5 million to 2 million distinct CDR3 sequences, around 33% of which appear only once. The specimen was cord blood. The source of this sequence is a newborn girl in good health. The V and J genes are TRBV6-6 and TRBJ1-2; D is ambiguous. CDR3 residues: CASRDPDNYGYTF. For the CDR3, the DNA is TGTGCCAGCAGGGACCCGGACAACTATGGCTACACCTTC.